This paragraph covers one TCR beta chain sequence. This clonotype was detected only a few times. Its antigen specificity is not known. No much larger clone exists at a distance of one base, and base qualities are not known. Read against the paper, the sample's treatment or condition label means: allogeneic hematopoietic cell transplantation with graft depleted of TCRalphabeta T cells and CD19 B cells. The transplant recipients were children given TCRalphabeta/CD19-depleted allogeneic hematopoietic cell grafts. Measured from the cysteine to the phenylalanine, the CDR3 is 15 residues long. Of the read, only the CDR3 DNA is kept; its 45 bases are in frame from base 1. For CDR1 and CDR2, the germline V gene lists ENHRY and SYGVKD. Trimming removed 3 bases from V and 4 bases from J, leaving 15 bases between the germline ends. Preparation of the library involved PCR. TCRdb shows the sequencer as Illumina HiSeq 2500. Molecular barcoding was employed in the preparation of TCR libraries, with unique molecular identifiers being used to normalize TCRbeta repertoire quantification. TCRdb reran the public reads through fastp at Q25 and MiXCR, keeping productive beta chains. Every CDR3 protein is listed once, alongside the most common genes and DNA of its rows. This sample gives 800,000 to 1,000,000 distinct CDR3 sequences in total; roughly 29% of them show up just once. The biggest ten clones account for around 30% of the sample.

The sample belongs to a study of T-cell reconstitution after alpha-beta-depleted transplantation in children (dated by TCRdb to 2016 to 2018). Some background on the complete study: Using TCR repertoire profiling, the study quantitatively followed how T-cell immune reconstitution unfolded in children after TCRalphabeta/CD19-depleted allogeneic hematopoietic cell transplantation. General findings and caveats noted by the study authors: About two months after transplant, the apparently early recovery of alphabetaT-cell counts reportedly depended on just several hundred clones that had expanded rapidly and came from non-depleted graft cells. In some patients, the high TCRbeta diversity seen at day 60 was put down to recipient T cells and intrathymic progenitors that had survived conditioning. The frequencies of hyperexpanded clones fell over the following months, and after one year, T-cell counts and TCRbeta diversity were mostly attributed to newly produced T cells.

The specimen was PBMCs, mostly from graft donor cells, collected 360 days after TCRalphabeta/CD19-depleted stem cell transplant. This sequence originates from a boy under three years old who had a stem cell transplant for SCID, so the T cells may come from the graft donor. The rearranged chain carries TRBV10-3 and TRBJ2-5, with the D assignment possibly TRBD1 or TRBD2, given 5 matching bases for each. Here is the DNA: TGTGCCATCAGTGATCCCTACACTAGGGGAGAGACCCAGTACTTC. The translation is CAISDPYTRGETQYF.